This T cell receptor beta chain was sequenced in a study of blood T cell repertoires in COVID-19. Turning to the study itself: The United States, Italy and Spain provided the acute and convalescent COVID-19 samples. PBMCs, B-cell-depleted T cells, or T cells were the source of the cDNA or gDNA that made up the material.

Authors' analysis steps: Researchers report that nucleated cell counts were estimated from reference gene primer amplification. The data were produced by immunoSEQ multiplex PCR, yet TCRdb's version contains in-frame clones alone and is incomplete. V, J and clone size are taken as reported in that table, and D and trimming were inferred from the DNA itself. The sample contains around 99,000 clones, approximately 88% of which appear only once. The trim removed 6 bases at V and 5 bases at J, leaving 14 bases unmatched. This CDR3 spans 16 amino acids. Germline assignment: CDR1 MNHEY and CDR2 SMNVEV (reference sequence).

V gene TRBV27 combines with J gene TRBJ1-2; the match to TRBD1 covers 8 bases. The receptor was isolated from a human donor in a cohort sampled during active COVID-19. The source material was peripheral blood. As DNA, the CDR3 is TGTGCCAGCAGGTCCGACGCAGGGGGCCGGGGATATGGCTACACCTTC. Its protein product is CASRSDAGGRGYGYTF.